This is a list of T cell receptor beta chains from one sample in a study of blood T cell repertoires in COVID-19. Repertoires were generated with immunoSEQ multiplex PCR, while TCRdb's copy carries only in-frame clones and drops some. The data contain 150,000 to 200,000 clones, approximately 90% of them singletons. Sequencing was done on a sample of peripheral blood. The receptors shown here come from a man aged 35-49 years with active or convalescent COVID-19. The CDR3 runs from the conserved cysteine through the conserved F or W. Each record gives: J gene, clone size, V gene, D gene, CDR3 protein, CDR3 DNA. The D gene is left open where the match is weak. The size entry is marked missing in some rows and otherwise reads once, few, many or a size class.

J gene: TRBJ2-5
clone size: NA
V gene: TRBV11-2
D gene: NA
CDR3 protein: CASSLPRQWGETQYF
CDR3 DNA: TGTGCCAGCAGCTTACCCAGACAGTGGGGAGAGACCCAGTACTTC

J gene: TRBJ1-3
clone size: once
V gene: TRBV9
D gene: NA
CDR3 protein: CASSVDAGLGNTIYF
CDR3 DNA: TGTGCCAGCAGCGTAGACGCGGGGCTCGGAAACACCATATATTTT

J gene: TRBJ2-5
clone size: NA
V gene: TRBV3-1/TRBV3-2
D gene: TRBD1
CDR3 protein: CASSQDRTGGSETQYF
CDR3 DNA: TGTGCCAGCAGCCAAGATAGAACAGGGGGGTCAGAGACCCAGTACTTC

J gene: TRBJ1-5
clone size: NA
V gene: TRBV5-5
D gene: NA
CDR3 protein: CASSPTVGDSNQPQHF
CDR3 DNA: TGTGCCAGCAGCCCCACAGTGGGAGATAGCAATCAGCCCCAGCATTTT

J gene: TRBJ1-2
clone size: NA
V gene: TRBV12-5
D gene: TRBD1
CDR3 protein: CASGVEGTGPSTF
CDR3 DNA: TGTGCTAGTGGGGTGGAAGGGACAGGACCCTCCACCTTC

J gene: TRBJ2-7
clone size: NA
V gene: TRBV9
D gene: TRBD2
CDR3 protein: CASSVELAGGHEQYF
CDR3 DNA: TGTGCCAGCAGCGTAGAGCTAGCGGGGGGCCACGAGCAGTACTTC

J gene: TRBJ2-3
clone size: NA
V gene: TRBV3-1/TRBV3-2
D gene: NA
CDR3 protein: CASSQQGTDTQYF
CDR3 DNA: TGTGCCAGCAGCCAACAGGGCACAGATACGCAGTATTTT

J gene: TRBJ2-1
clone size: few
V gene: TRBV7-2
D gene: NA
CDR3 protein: CASSLAIGTGGYEQFF
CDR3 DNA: TGTGCCAGCAGCTTAGCCATCGGGACTGGGGGATATGAGCAGTTCTTC

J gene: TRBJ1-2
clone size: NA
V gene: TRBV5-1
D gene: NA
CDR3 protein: CASSLDIALPSYGYTF
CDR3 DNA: TGCGCCAGCAGCTTGGATATAGCCCTACCCAGCTATGGCTACACCTTC

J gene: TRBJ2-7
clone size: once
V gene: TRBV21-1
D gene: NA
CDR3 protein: CASSLDRDRGYEQYF
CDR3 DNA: TGTGCCAGCAGCCTGGACCGGGACAGGGGGTACGAGCAGTACTTC

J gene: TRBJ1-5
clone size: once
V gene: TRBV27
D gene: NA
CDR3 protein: CASSPIGNQPQHF
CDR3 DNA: TGTGCCAGCAGTCCTATTGGCAATCAGCCCCAGCATTTT

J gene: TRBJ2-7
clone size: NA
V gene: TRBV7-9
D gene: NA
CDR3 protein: CASSLGTATYEQYF
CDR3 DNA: TGTGCCAGCAGCTTAGGGACAGCTACCTACGAGCAGTACTTC

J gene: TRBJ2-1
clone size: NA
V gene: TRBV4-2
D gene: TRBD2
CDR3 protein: CASSREVAGASYNEQFF
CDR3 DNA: TGTGCCAGCAGCCGGGAGGTAGCGGGAGCGTCCTACAATGAGCAGTTCTTC

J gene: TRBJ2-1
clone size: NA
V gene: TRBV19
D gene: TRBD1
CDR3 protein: CASSIGGRGRGEQFF
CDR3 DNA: TGTGCCAGTAGTATTGGAGGCAGGGGGCGCGGTGAGCAGTTCTTC

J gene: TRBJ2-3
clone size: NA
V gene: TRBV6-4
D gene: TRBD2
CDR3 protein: CASSRTSGDTDTQYF
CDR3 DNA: TGTGCCAGCAGTAGGACTAGCGGGGACACAGATACGCAGTATTTT

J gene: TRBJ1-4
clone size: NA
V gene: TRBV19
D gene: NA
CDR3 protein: CASSAGQISTNEKLFF
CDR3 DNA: TGTGCCAGTAGTGCCGGACAGATTTCAACTAATGAAAAACTGTTTTTT

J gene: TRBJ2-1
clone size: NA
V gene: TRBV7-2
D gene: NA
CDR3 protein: CASSVFGPDNEQFF
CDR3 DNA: TGTGCCAGCAGCGTGTTTGGGCCAGACAATGAGCAGTTCTTC

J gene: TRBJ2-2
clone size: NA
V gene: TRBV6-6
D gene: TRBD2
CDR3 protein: CASRTGTSYTGELFF
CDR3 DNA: TGTGCCAGCAGGACAGGGACTAGCTACACCGGGGAGCTGTTTTTT

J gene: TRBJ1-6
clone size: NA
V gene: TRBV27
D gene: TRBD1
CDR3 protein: CASSLGYSRGLSPLHF
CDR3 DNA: TGTGCCAGCAGTTTGGGATATAGCAGGGGGCTTTCACCCCTCCACTTT

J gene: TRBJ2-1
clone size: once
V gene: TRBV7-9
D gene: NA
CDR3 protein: CASSPRDGHEQFF
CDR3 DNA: TGTGCCAGCAGCCCACGTGATGGGCATGAGCAGTTCTTC

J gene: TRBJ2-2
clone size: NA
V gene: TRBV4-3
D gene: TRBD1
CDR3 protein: CASSHGPGQGTGELFF
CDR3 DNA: TGCGCCAGCAGCCACGGGCCGGGACAGGGAACCGGGGAGCTGTTTTTT

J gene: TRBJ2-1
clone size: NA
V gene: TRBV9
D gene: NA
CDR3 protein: CASSVDPSRGGEQFF
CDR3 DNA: TGTGCCAGCAGCGTAGACCCTAGCCGGGGTGGTGAGCAGTTCTTC

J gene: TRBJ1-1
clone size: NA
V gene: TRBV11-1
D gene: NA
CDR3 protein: CASSLYRDTEAFF
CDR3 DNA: TGTGCCAGCAGCTTATACAGAGACACTGAAGCTTTCTTT

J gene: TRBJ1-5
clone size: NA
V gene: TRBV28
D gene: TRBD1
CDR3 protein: CASGMIGTGRSNQPQHF
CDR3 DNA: TGTGCCAGCGGAATGATCGGGACAGGGAGAAGCAATCAGCCCCAGCATTTT

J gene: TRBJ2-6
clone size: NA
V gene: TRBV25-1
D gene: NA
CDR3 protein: CASSELQGSGANVLTF
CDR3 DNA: TGTGCCAGCAGTGAACTACAGGGTTCTGGGGCCAACGTCCTGACTTTC

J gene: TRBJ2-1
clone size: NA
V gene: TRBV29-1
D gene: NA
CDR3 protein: CSVAPTVSNEQFF
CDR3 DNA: TGCAGCGTTGCCCCGACAGTCTCCAATGAGCAGTTCTTC

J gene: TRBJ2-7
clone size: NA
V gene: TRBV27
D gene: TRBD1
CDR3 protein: CASSLRQGGQQYF
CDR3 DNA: TGTGCCAGCAGTTTGCGACAGGGGGGGCAGCAGTACTTC

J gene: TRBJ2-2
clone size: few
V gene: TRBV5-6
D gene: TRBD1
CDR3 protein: CASSFGTGGSGELFF
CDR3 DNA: TGTGCCAGCAGCTTCGGGACAGGGGGCTCCGGGGAGCTGTTTTTT

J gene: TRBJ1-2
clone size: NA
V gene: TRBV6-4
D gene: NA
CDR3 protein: CASSVWLWGEGYTF
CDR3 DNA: TGTGCCAGCAGTGTTTGGCTTTGGGGAGAAGGCTACACCTTC

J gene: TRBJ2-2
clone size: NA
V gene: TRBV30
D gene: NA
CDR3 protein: CAVAFQKTGELFF
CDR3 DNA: TGTGCCGTAGCGTTCCAGAAGACCGGGGAGCTGTTTTTT

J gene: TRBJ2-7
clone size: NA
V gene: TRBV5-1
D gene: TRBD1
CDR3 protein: CASSSLQGDEQYF
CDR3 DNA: TGCGCCAGCAGCTCTTTACAGGGGGACGAGCAGTACTTC

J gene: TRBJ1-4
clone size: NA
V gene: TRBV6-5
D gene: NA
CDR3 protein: CASSYSRGYEKLFF
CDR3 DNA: TGTGCCAGCAGTTACTCAAGGGGGTATGAAAAACTGTTTTTT

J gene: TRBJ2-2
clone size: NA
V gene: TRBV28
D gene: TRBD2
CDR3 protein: CASSFSAGAPGELFF
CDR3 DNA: TGTGCCAGCAGTTTCTCAGCGGGAGCCCCCGGGGAGCTGTTTTTT

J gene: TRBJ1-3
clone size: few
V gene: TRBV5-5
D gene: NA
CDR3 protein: CASSLGNRHGLSSGNTIYF
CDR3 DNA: TGTGCCAGCAGCTTGGGGAACCGACACGGACTCAGCTCTGGAAACACCATATATTTT

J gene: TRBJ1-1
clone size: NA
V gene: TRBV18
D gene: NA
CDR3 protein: CASSPALNTEAFF
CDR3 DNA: TGTGCCAGCTCACCCGCCCTAAACACTGAAGCTTTCTTT

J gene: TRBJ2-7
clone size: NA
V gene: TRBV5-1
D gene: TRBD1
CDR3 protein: CASSGDRAGNEQYF
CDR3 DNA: TGCGCCAGCAGCGGCGACAGGGCGGGCAACGAGCAGTACTTC

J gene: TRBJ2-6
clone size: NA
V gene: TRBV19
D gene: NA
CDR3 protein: CASSPHGVSGANVLTF
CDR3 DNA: TGTGCCAGTAGTCCCCACGGGGTCTCTGGGGCCAACGTCCTGACTTTC

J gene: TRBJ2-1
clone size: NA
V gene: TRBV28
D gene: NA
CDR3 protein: CASSFRGTTAEQFF
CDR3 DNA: TGTGCCAGCAGTTTTCGTGGGACAACGGCTGAGCAGTTCTTC

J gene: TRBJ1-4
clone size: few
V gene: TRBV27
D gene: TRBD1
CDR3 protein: CASRTGWTGNEKLFF
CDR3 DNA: TGTGCCAGCAGAACAGGTTGGACAGGGAATGAAAAACTGTTTTTT

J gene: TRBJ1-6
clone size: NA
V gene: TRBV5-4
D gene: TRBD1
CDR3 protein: CASSVQGDNSPLHF
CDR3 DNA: TGTGCCAGCAGCGTACAGGGGGATAATTCACCCCTCCACTTT

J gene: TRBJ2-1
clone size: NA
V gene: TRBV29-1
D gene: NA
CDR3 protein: CSAWRVSYNEQFF
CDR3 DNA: TGCAGCGCTTGGAGGGTCTCCTACAATGAGCAGTTCTTC

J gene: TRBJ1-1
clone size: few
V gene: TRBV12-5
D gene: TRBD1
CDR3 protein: CASGQGALNTEAFF
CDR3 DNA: TGTGCTAGTGGCCAGGGGGCGCTTAACACTGAAGCTTTCTTT

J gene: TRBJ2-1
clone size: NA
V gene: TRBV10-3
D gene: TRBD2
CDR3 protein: CAISEAGAYNEQFF
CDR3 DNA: TGTGCCATCAGTGAAGCGGGGGCTTACAATGAGCAGTTCTTC

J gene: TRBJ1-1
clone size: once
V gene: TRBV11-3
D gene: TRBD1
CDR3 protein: CASSPRTGSTEAFF
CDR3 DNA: TGTGCCAGCAGCCCCCGGACAGGGAGCACTGAAGCTTTCTTT

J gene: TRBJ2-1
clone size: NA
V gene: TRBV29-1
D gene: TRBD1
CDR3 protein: CSVGQGGEQFF
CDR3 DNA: TGCAGCGTCGGACAGGGCGGTGAGCAGTTCTTC

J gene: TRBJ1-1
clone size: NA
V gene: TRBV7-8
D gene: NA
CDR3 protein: CASSLAVENTEAFF
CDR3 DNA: TGTGCCAGCAGCTTAGCGGTAGAGAACACTGAAGCTTTCTTT

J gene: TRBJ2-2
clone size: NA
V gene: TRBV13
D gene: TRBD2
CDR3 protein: CASRRGGASGELFF
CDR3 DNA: TGTGCCAGCAGACGCGGGGGGGCTTCCGGGGAGCTGTTTTTT

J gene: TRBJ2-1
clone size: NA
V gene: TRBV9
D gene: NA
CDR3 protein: CASSVAGDSHNEQFF
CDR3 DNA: TGTGCCAGCAGCGTAGCCGGGGATAGTCACAATGAGCAGTTCTTC

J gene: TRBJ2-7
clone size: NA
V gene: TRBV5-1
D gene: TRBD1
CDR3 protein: CASSPGQGARRYF
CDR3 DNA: TGCGCCAGCAGCCCAGGACAGGGGGCGCGTCGGTACTTC

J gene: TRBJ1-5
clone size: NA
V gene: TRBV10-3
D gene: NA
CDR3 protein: CAISAGGGNQPQHF
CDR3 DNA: TGTGCCATCAGTGCCGGAGGGGGCAATCAGCCCCAGCATTTT

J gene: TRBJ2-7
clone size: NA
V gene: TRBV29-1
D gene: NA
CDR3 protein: CSVSGEGGSEQYF
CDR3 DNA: TGCAGCGTTTCGGGGGAAGGTGGGTCCGAGCAGTACTTC

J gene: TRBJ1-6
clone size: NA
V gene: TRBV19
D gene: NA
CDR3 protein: CASSIRGDGSSYNSPLHF
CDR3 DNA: TGTGCCAGTAGTATACGGGGGGACGGAAGCTCCTATAATTCACCCCTCCACTTT

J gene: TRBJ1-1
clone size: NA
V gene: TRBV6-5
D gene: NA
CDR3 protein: CASSRGGMNTEAFF
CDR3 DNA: TGTGCCAGCAGTCGGGGCGGGATGAACACTGAAGCTTTCTTT

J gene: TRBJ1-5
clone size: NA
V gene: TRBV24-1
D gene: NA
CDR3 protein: CATSDPLRGGGNQPQHF
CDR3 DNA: TGTGCCACCAGTGATCCGCTGAGGGGAGGGGGCAATCAGCCCCAGCATTTT

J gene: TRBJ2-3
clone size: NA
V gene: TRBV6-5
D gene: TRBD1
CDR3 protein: CASSWGQNTDTQYF
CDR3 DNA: TGTGCCAGCAGCTGGGGACAGAACACAGATACGCAGTATTTT